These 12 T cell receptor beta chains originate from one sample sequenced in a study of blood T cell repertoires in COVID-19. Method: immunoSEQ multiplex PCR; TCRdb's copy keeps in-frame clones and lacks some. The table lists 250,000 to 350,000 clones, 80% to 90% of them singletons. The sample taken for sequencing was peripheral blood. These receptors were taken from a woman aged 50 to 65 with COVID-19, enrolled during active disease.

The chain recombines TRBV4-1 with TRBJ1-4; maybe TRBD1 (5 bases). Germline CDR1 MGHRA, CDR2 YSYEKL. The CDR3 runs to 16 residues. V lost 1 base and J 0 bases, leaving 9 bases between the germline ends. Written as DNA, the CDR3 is TGCGCCAGCAGCCAAGGCGGGGCCCCAACTAATGAAAAACTGTTTTTT. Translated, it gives CASSQGGAPTNEKLFF.

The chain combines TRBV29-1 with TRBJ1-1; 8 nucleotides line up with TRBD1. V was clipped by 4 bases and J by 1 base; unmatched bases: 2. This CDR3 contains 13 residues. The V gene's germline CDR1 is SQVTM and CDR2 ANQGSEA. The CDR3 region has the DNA TGCAGCGTTGGGACAGGGCGGAACACTGAAGCTTTCTTT. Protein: CSVGTGRNTEAFF.

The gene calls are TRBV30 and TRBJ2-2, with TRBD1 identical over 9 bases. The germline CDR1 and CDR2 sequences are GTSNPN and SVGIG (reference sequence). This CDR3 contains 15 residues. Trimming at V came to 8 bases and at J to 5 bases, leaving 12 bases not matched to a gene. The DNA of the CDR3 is TGTGCCGGGAAGGGGTGGGACAGGGTGACCGGGGAGCTGTTTTTT. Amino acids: CAGKGWDRVTGELFF.

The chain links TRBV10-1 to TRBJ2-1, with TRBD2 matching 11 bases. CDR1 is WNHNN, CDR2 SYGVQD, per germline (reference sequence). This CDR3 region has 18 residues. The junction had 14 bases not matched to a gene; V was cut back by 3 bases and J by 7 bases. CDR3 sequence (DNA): TGCGCCAGCAGTGATCCCACTAAGACTAGCGGGAATTGGAATGAGCAGTTCTTC. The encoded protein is CASSDPTKTSGNWNEQFF.

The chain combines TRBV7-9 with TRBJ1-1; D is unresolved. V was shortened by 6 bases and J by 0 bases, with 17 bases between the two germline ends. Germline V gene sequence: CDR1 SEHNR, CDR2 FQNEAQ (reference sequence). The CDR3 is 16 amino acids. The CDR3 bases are TGTGCCAGCAGTCGAAGCGGAACGGGTATGAACACTGAAGCTTTCTTT. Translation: CASSRSGTGMNTEAFF.

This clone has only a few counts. The CDR3 reads CASSLAGIYSNQPQHF. The CDR3 region has the DNA TGTGCCAGCAGCTTGGCAGGGATCTATAGCAATCAGCCCCAGCATTTT. The V gene is TRBV7-8, the J gene TRBJ1-5; maybe TRBD1 (5 bases). This CDR3 is built from 16 residues. Germline V gives CDR1 SGHVS, CDR2 FQNEAQ. The ends were cut back, 3 bases at V and 0 bases at J, with 12 bases in the middle.

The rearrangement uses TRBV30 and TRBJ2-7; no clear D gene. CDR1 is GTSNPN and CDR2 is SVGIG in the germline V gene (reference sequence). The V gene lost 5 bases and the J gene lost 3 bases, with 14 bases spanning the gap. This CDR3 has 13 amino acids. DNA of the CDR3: TGTGCCTGGGACATGGGCACTTACTACGAGCAGTACTTC. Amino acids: CAWDMGTYYEQYF.

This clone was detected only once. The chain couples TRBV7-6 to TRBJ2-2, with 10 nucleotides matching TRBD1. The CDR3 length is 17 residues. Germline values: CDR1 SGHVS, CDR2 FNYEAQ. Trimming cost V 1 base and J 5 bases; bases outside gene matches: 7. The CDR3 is CASSLGGTGVKTGELFF. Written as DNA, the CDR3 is TGTGCCAGCAGCTTAGGGGGGACAGGGGTGAAAACCGGGGAGCTGTTTTTT.

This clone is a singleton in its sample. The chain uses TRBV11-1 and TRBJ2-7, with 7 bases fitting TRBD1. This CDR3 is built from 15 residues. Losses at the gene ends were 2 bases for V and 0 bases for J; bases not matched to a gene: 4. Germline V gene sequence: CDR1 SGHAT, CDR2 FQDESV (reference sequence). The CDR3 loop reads CASSLNRGSSYEQYF. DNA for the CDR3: TGTGCCAGCAGCTTAAACAGGGGTAGCTCCTACGAGCAGTACTTC.

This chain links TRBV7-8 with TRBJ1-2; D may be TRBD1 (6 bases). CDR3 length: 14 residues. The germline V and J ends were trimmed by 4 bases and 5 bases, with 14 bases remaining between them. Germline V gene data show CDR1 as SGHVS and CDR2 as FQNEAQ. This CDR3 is CASSSRTELYGYTF. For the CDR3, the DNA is TGTGCCAGCAGCTCACGGACAGAATTATATGGCTACACCTTC.

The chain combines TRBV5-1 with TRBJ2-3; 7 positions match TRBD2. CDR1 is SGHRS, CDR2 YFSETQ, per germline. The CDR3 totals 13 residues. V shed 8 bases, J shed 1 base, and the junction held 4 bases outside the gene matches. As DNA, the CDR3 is TGCGCCAGTGGACTAGTTGGCACAGATACGCAGTATTTT. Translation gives CASGLVGTDTQYF.

CDR3 residues: CASSLEVASPLHF. For the CDR3, the DNA is TGTGCCAGCAGCTTAGAAGTGGCCTCACCCCTCCACTTT. V and J are TRBV7-9 and TRBJ1-6; D gene uncertain. CDR1 and CDR2 (germline): SEHNR, FQNEAQ (reference sequence). The CDR3 loop spans 13 amino acids. The V end lost 1 base, the J end lost 10 bases, and 8 bases lay between the germline ends.